The sequence of this T cell receptor beta chain was determined in a study of blood T cell repertoires in COVID-19. The V gene's germline CDR1 is MGHRA and CDR2 YSYEKL. The V end lost 1 base, the J end lost 1 base, and 14 bases lay between the germline ends. There are 17 residues in the CDR3. Using immunoSEQ multiplex PCR, the repertoire was profiled, and TCRdb retains in-frame clones only, with some absent. Among roughly 260,000 clones listed, approximately 87% were seen once. The TCR was taken from a woman aged 45-65 years with acute or convalescent COVID-19. Source material: peripheral blood. The chain joins TRBV4-1 to TRBJ1-5; D may be TRBD1 (5 bases). The CDR3 region has the DNA TGCGCCAGCAGCCAAGGACCTCCCAGGGCAAGCAATCAGCCCCAGCATTTT. As protein: CASSQGPPRASNQPQHF.